One TCR beta chain is described in this entry. Its target is not known. The sample comes from a study of T cells in tuberculosis. Looking at the study overall: This South African cohort compared adolescents with or without latent tuberculosis against adults with active tuberculosis.

Generated by immunoSEQ multiplex PCR, the TCRdb table keeps only in-frame clones and is missing some. The repertoire holds about 30,000 clones, with less than 95% as singletons. The study, taken as a whole, reports: Classification accuracy was 87% (AUROC roughly 0.9) with the GMM-specific repertoire. Shorter CDR3-alpha in active tuberculosis partly drove smaller distances.

Time point given: new active TB diagnosis, blood taken before or within 7 days of starting treatment. Positive smear microscopy and/or M. tuberculosis culture confirmed active disease. CDR1 and CDR2 from the germline V gene are SGDLS and YYNGEE. Trimming took off 4 bases at V and 4 bases at J, with 20 bases between the two ends. The CDR3 length is 16 residues. This sample comprised PBMCs, obtained at tuberculosis diagnosis. The receptor comes from an adult with tuberculosis. The chain links TRBV9 to TRBJ1-2, with D possibly being TRBD1 (5 bases). CDR3 DNA sequence: TGTGCCAGCAGCTATCTTTCCGAAGGGGCTAGCTATGGCTACACCTTC. This translates into CASSYLSEGASYGYTF.